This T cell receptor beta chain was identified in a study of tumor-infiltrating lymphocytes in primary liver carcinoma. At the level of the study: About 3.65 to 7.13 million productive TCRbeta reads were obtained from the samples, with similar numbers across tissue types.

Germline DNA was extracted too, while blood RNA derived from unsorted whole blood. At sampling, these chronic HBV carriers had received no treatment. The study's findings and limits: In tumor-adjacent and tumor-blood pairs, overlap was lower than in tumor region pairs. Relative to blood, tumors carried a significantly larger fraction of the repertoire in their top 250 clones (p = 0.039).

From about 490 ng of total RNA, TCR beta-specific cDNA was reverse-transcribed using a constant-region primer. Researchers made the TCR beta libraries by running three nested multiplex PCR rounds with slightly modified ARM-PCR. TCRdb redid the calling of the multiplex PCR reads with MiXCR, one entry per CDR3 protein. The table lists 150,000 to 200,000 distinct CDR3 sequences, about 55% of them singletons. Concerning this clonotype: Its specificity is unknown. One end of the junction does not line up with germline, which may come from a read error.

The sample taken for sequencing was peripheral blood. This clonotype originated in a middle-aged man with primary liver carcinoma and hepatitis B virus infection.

CDR3 nucleotides: TGTGCCAACAGCTTACTTGGGGAACGTAATTCACCCCTCCACTTT. Its protein product is CANSLLGERNSPLHF. The V gene is TRBV11-2, the J gene TRBJ1-6; D unresolved. This CDR3 has 15 residues. Germline V gene lookup returns CDR1 SGHAT and CDR2 FQNNGV.